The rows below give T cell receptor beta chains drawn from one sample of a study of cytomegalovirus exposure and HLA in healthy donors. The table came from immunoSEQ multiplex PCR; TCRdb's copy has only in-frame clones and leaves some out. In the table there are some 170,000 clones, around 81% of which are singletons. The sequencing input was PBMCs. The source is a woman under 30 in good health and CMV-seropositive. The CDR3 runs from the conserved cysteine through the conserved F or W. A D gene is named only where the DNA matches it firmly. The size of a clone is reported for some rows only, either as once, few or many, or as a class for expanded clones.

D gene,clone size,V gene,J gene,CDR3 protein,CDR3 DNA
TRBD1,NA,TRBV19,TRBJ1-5,CASSQDRDSNQPQHF,TGTGCCAGTAGTCAGGACAGGGATAGCAATCAGCCCCAGCATTTT
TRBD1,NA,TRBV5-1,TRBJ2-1,CASSFLQGGKNEQFF,TGCGCCAGCAGCTTCTTACAGGGGGGTAAGAATGAGCAGTTCTTC
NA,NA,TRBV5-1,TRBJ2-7,CASSLTTWASYEQYF,TGCGCCAGCAGCTTAACGACCTGGGCCTCCTACGAGCAGTACTTC
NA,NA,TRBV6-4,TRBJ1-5,CASSDSKNSGYRENSNQPQHF,TGTGCCAGCAGTGACTCGAAAAATTCAGGGTATCGAGAAAATAGCAATCAGCCCCAGCATTTT
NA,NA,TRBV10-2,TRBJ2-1,CATAKLHEQFF,TGCGCCACCGCTAAACTCCATGAGCAGTTCTTC
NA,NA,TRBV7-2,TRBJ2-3,CASSLVVHTSDTQYF,TGTGCCAGCAGCTTAGTGGTCCACACGTCCGATACGCAGTATTTT
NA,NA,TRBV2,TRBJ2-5,CASSDRLSYQETQYF,TGTGCCAGCAGTGACAGGCTATCCTACCAAGAGACCCAGTACTTC
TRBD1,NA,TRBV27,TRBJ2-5,CASSLRTGAPDGQYF,TGTGCCAGCAGTCTAAGGACAGGGGCCCCGGACGGGCAGTACTTC
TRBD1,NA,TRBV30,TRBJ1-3,CAWSDHRGLGNTIYF,TGTGCCTGGAGTGACCACAGGGGGCTGGGAAACACCATATATTTT
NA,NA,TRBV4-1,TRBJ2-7,CASSQEFPIGAVYEQYF,TGCGCCAGCAGCCAAGAATTCCCTATAGGGGCTGTCTACGAGCAGTACTTC
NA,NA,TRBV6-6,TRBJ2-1,CASSYSGRGHNEQFF,TGTGCCAGCAGTTACTCAGGGCGGGGGCACAATGAGCAGTTCTTC
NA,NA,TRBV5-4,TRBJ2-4,CASSWGDGLSQNIQYF,TGTGCCAGCAGCTGGGGGGATGGGTTGAGCCAAAACATTCAGTACTTC
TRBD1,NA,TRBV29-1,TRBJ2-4,CSGGQGPTYKNIQYF,TGCAGCGGGGGACAGGGGCCAACTTACAAAAACATTCAGTACTTC
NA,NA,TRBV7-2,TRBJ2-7,CASGGGPSLEQYF,TGTGCCAGCGGGGGGGGGCCAAGCCTCGAGCAGTACTTC
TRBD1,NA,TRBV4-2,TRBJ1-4,CASSQGGRGGQGNEKLFF,TGTGCCAGCAGCCAAGGGGGAAGAGGGGGACAGGGGAATGAAAAACTGTTTTTT
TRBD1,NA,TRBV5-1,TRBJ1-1,CASSLVPGGVSEAFF,TGCGCCAGCAGCTTGGTTCCAGGGGGCGTATCTGAAGCTTTCTTT
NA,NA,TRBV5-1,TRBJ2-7,CASSLITGDSYEQYF,TGCGCCAGCAGCTTGATAACGGGGGACTCCTACGAGCAGTACTTC
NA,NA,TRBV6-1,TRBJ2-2,CASSELGRGTGELFF,TGTGCCAGCAGTGAATTAGGCAGGGGAACCGGGGAGCTGTTTTTT
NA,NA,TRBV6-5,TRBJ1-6,CASSYGGSNSPLHF,TGTGCCAGCAGTTACGGAGGTTCCAATTCACCCCTCCACTTT
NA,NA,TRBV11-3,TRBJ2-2,CASSLGFGGSRTGELFF,TGTGCCAGCAGCTTAGGTTTCGGAGGGTCCCGCACCGGGGAGCTGTTTTTT
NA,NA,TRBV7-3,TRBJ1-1,CASSLSGRGTEAFF,TGTGCCAGCAGCTTATCGGGGCGGGGGACTGAAGCTTTCTTT
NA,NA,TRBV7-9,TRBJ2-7,CASSLVLYEQYF,TGTGCCAGCAGCCTCGTTCTCTACGAGCAGTACTTC
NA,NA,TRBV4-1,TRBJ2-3,CASSQQARITDTQYF,TGCGCCAGCAGCCAACAGGCCAGGATCACAGATACGCAGTATTTT
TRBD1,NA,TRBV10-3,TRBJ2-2,CAIGEGAGTGELFF,TGTGCCATCGGTGAGGGGGCCGGAACCGGGGAGCTGTTTTTT
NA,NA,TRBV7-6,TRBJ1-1,CASSQEGNTEAFF,TGTGCCAGCAGCCAGGAGGGAAACACTGAAGCTTTCTTT
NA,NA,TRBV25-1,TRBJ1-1,CASDGGTNTEAFF,TGTGCCAGCGATGGGGGGACGAACACTGAAGCTTTCTTT
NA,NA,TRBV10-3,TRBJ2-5,CAIQDPAGFQETQYF,TGTGCCATCCAGGACCCAGCGGGCTTCCAAGAGACCCAGTACTTC
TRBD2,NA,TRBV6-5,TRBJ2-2,CASSYVAGVGGELFF,TGTGCCAGCAGTTACGTGGCGGGGGTGGGGGGGGAGCTGTTTTTT
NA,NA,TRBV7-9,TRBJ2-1,CASSLELGGPWNEQFF,TGTGCCAGCAGCTTAGAACTGGGGGGGCCGTGGAATGAGCAGTTCTTC
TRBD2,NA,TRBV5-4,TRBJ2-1,CASSQPGVAGVDEQFF,TGTGCCAGCAGTCAACCCGGGGTAGCGGGGGTTGATGAGCAGTTCTTC
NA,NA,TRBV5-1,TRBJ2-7,CASSLGRTEEQYF,TGCGCCAGCAGCTTGGGGCGAACAGAAGAGCAGTACTTC
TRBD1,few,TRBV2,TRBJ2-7,CASRDRDRGTYEQYF,TGTGCCAGCAGAGACCGGGACAGGGGAACCTACGAGCAGTACTTC
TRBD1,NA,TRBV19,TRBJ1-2,CASSWDRASDYGYTF,TGTGCCAGTAGTTGGGACAGGGCTTCGGACTATGGCTACACCTTC
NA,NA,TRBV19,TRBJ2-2,CASTLGGGLGGELFF,TGTGCCAGTACCCTAGGGGGGGGCCTAGGCGGGGAGCTGTTTTTT
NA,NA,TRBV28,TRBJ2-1,CASSSPLGINEQFF,TGTGCCAGCAGTTCTCCTCTCGGGATTAATGAGCAGTTCTTC
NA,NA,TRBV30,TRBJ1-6,CAWSRDSSYNSPLHF,TGTGCCTGGAGCAGGGATAGCTCCTATAATTCACCCCTCCACTTT
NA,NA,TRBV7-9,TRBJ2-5,CASSSPSAGPWETQYF,TGTGCCAGCAGCTCACCCTCCGCAGGGCCATGGGAGACCCAGTACTTC
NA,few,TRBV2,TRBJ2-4,CASSAVGDQNIQYF,TGTGCCAGCAGTGCAGTGGGAGACCAAAACATTCAGTACTTC
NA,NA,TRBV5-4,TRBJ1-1,CASSQDLASVVTEAFF,TGTGCCAGCAGCCAGGATCTTGCGAGTGTTGTCACTGAAGCTTTCTTT
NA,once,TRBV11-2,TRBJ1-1,CASSLLTWGAEAFF,TGTGCCAGCAGCTTACTGACTTGGGGGGCTGAAGCTTTCTTT
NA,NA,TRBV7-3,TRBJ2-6,CASTQNGGGANVLTF,TGTGCCAGCACTCAGAATGGTGGTGGGGCCAACGTCCTGACTTTC
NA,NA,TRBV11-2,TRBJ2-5,CASSLEARVSILNF,TGTGCCAGCAGCTTAGAGGCCAGGGTTTCGATCCTGAACTTC
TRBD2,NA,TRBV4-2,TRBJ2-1,CASSLTSGGADEQFF,TGTGCCAGCAGCCTTACTAGCGGGGGGGCCGATGAGCAGTTCTTC
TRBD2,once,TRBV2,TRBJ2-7,CASSDGGDTSGRNEQYF,TGTGCCAGCAGTGATGGGGGGGATACTTCGGGTCGTAACGAGCAGTACTTC
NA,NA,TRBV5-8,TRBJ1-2,CASRRTGIDYGYTF,TGTGCCAGCAGACGAACAGGGATAGACTATGGCTACACCTTC
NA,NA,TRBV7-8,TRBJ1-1,CASSLGANTEAFF,TGTGCCAGCAGCCTAGGAGCGAACACTGAAGCTTTCTTT
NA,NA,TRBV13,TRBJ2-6,CASSLGGAGANVLTF,TGTGCCAGCAGCTTAGGCGGAGCTGGGGCCAACGTCCTGACTTTC
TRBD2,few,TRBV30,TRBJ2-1,CAWSVIAGDVGEQFF,TGTGCCTGGAGTGTAATCGCGGGGGACGTCGGGGAGCAGTTCTTC
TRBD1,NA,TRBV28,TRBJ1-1,CASSLGTGGRTEAFF,TGTGCCAGCAGTCTCGGGACAGGGGGGAGGACTGAAGCTTTCTTT
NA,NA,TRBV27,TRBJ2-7,CASSLGRLSYEQYF,TGTGCCAGCAGTTTGGGCAGGTTATCCTACGAGCAGTACTTC
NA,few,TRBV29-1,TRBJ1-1,CSVRAREGDTEAFF,TGCAGCGTGAGAGCCAGGGAAGGGGACACTGAAGCTTTCTTT
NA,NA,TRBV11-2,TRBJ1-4,CASSASIWKLFF,TGTGCCAGCAGCGCGTCTATTTGGAAACTGTTTTTT
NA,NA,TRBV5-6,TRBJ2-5,CASSLVIGAINQETQYF,TGTGCCAGCAGCTTAGTTATTGGAGCTATCAACCAAGAGACCCAGTACTTC
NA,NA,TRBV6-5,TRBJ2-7,CASGVSGNDEQYF,TGTGCCAGCGGTGTGTCAGGGAACGACGAGCAGTACTTC